This T cell receptor beta chain was identified in a study of PD-1 blockade in classical Hodgkin lymphoma. Turning to this clone: Its antigen is unidentified.

The assay was immunoSEQ multiplex PCR, and TCRdb's table has in-frame clones only and misses some. The sample shows around 26,000 clones, 94% of them seen only once. Losses at the gene ends were 5 bases for V and 2 bases for J; bases not matched to a gene: 19. The germline V gene encodes CDR1 KGHSH and CDR2 LQKENI. The CDR3 is 20 amino acids. Indicated time point: newly diagnosed, previously untreated cHL patient sample. Newly diagnosed, untreated classical Hodgkin lymphoma PBMCs provided comparison. Notes on the study in general: The study reported lower baseline TCR diversity in newly diagnosed patients than in healthy donors. Factors driving the repertoire differences, possibly disease activity or prior therapy, remain undefined.

This sequence originates from a human donor with classical Hodgkin lymphoma. The chain links TRBV18 to TRBJ1-5, with 9 bases identical to TRBD1. Sequenced sample: peripheral blood mononuclear cells (PBMCs). The CDR3 bases are TGTGCCAGCTCAAATCTCCGGGACAGGGCTCGTACAGGCCGCAATCAGCCCCAGCATTTT. Amino acid sequence: CASSNLRDRARTGRNQPQHF.